This T cell receptor beta chain was recovered during a study of shared clonotypes between healthy human individuals. Overall study context: Researchers assigned three CD4 naive, three CD4 memory, two CD8 naive and one CD8 memory plate to each donor.

On this clone: Its matching antigen is unknown.

This CDR3 region has 16 residues. V lost 3 bases to trimming and J lost 4 bases; unmatched junction nucleotides: 2. Germline V CDR1 and CDR2: ENHRY, SYGVKD. Assay runs were performed at deep level. Produced via immunoSEQ multiplex PCR; TCRdb's table is partial and in-frame only. This repertoire shows millions of clones, approximately 94% found once; its top ten account for 0.11% to 0.15%. The study, taken as a whole, reports: A few donors shared about 5% of their naive CD4 clonotypes.

Donors had no recently reported acute infections or vaccinations and were HIV-negative. The chain joins TRBV10-3 to TRBJ2-5; 16 nucleotides line up with TRBD2. The sequence was collected from a man in his late teens or twenties in good health. Sequences were obtained from naive CD4+ T cells sorted from blood. The subset denotes: CD45RA+ positively selected. CDR3 bases: TGTGCCATCAGTGAAGGGACTAGCGGGAGGGGAGAGACCCAGTACTTC. It yields the protein CAISEGTSGRGETQYF.